The 22 T cell receptor beta chains in this list originate from one sample, sequenced in a study of regulatory T cells in long-lasting Graves disease. Construction of TCR beta libraries relied on iRepertoire HTBI primers and on Arm-PCR targeting CDR3 regions. MiXCR, applied by TCRdb to the multiplex PCR reads, yields one record per CDR3 protein. The table lists fewer than 550,000 distinct CDR3 sequences, roughly a sixth of them singletons. The time point is: newly diagnosed GD, antithyroid drugs for less than 3 months. From PBMCs, RNA was extracted and then used to make the TCR library. A further study also used this sample, focusing on T cells in Graves' hyperthyroidism and ophthalmopathy.

The sample consisted of peripheral blood mononuclear cells (PBMCs), taken at new diagnosis, from a patient treated with antithyroid drugs. The receptors derive from a middle-aged woman with Graves disease.

As regards this clonotype: A much larger clone lies one base from this, so it may be a read error. This sequence joins TRBV28 and TRBJ2-7; D call uncertain. The DNA end favors TRBJ2-5, so the J call may be wrong. This CDR3 is built from 15 residues. Germline-derived CDR1 and CDR2 are MDHEN and SYDVKM. Here the CDR3 reads CASSLFPVGQETQYF. Written as DNA, the CDR3 is TGTGCCAGCAGTTTATTCCCCGTGGGGCAAGAGACCCAGTACTTC.

In this sample, this clonotype turned up many times. The gene calls are TRBV20-1 and TRBJ1-2; TRBD1 agrees at 7 bases. This CDR3 comprises 14 residues. Germline V gene lookup returns CDR1 DFQATT and CDR2 SNEGSKA (reference sequence). J gave up 2 bases and V 3 bases, and 6 bases lay outside the gene matches. The CDR3 here is CSASEKGANYGYTF. The CDR3 coding sequence is TGCAGTGCTAGCGAAAAGGGGGCGAACTATGGCTACACCTTC.

This clonotype was observed many times. One junction end disagrees with the germline gene, perhaps due to a read error. The chain employs TRBV5-1 and TRBJ2-5, with D unclear. Per germline, CDR1 SGHRS and CDR2 YFSETQ. CDR3 size: 13 residues. The CDR3 DNA reads as TGTGCCAGCAGCTTAGTCACCCAAGAGACCCAGTACTTC. This encodes CASSLVTQETQYF.

This clonotype occurred a few times. CDR3 nucleotides: TGTGCCAGCAGCTTAGCCGGCAACACATGGGCTTTCTTT. Protein product: CASSLAGNTWAFF. V and J are TRBV7-6 and TRBJ1-1; D remains ambiguous. The V gene lost 0 bases and the J gene lost 11 bases, with 13 bases spanning the gap. This CDR3 is built from 13 residues. Germline V gene data show CDR1 as SGHVS and CDR2 as FNYEAQ.

This clonotype came up many times. The rearrangement uses TRBV6-9 and TRBJ2-7, with D tentatively TRBD1 (6 bases). V lost 3 bases and J 3 bases, leaving 12 bases between the germline ends. This CDR3 comprises 14 residues. Germline V gives CDR1 MNHGY, CDR2 SVAAGI. The DNA for the CDR3 is TGTGCCAGCAGTTACGGACAGTTGGTCTACGAGCAGTACTTC. Translation gives CASSYGQLVYEQYF.

This clonotype showed up just a few times. DNA of the CDR3: TGTGCCAGCAGCATCGGGACAGGGGTGGTCTCGGGGAATCAGCCCCAGCATTTT. Its translation is CASSIGTGVVSGNQPQHF. The gene calls are TRBV7-9 and TRBJ1-5; 10 bases agree with TRBD1. Germline-derived CDR1 and CDR2 are SEHNR and FQNEAQ (reference sequence). V dropped 5 bases and J dropped 4; count of bases not matched to a gene: 14. CDR3 length: 18 amino acids. Full variable domain (outside the CDR3, taken from reference TRBV7-9 and TRBJ1-5): DTGVSQNPRHKITKRGQNVTFRCDPISEHNRLYWYRQTLGQGPEFLTYFQNEAQLEKSRLLSDRFSAERPKGSFSTLEIQRTEQGDSAMYLCASSIGTGVVSGNQPQHFGDGTRLSIL.

Concerning this clonotype: The germline gene is not matched at one end of the junction; a read error may be the cause. The chain links TRBV19 to TRBJ2-1; D might be TRBD2 (6 bases). The length of the CDR3 is 14 residues. The germline CDR1 and CDR2 sequences are LNHDA and SQIVND (reference sequence). CDR3 coding DNA: TGTGCCAGTAGTGGTCTGGAGGGGCGCAATGAGCGGTTCTTC. Translating it yields CASSGLEGRNERFF.

This clonotype was found a few times. Since a much larger clone is just one base distant, this may be a read error. The rearrangement links TRBV28 to TRBJ1-6, with 8 nucleotides matching TRBD1. The germline V gene has CDR1 MDHEN and CDR2 SYDVKM. J gave up 7 bases and V 6 bases, and 8 bases lay outside the gene matches. The CDR3 extends over 15 amino acids. The CDR3 DNA sequence: TGTGCCAGCAGGTCGGACAGGGAATGCAATTCACCCCTCCACTTT. Protein product: CASRSDRECNSPLHF.

The sample holds a few counts of this clonotype. The J gene is TRBJ1-4, the V gene TRBV30; TRBD1 matches at 8 bases. J lost 8 bases, V lost 3 bases, and 5 bases had no gene match. CDR1 is GTSNPN and CDR2 is SVGIG in the germline V gene (reference sequence). The CDR3 extends over 13 amino acids. Written as DNA, the CDR3 is TGTGCCTGGAGCAGACAGGGGAGGGAAAAACTGTTTTTT. Translating it yields CAWSRQGREKLFF.

This clonotype was seen only a few times. The chain couples TRBV12-3 or TRBV12-4 to TRBJ1-5; D remains ambiguous. V was clipped by 7 bases and J by 7 bases, with 11 bases between them. This CDR3 spans 12 amino acids. The CDR3 nucleotides read TGTGCCAGCACCGGTCAAGAACAGCCCCAGCATTTT. Its translation: CASTGQEQPQHF.

This clonotype occurred many times. The chain links TRBV4-2 to TRBJ1-6; unclear D gene. There are 11 residues in the CDR3. The germline gives CDR1 LGHNA, CDR2 YNFKEQ. The V gene lost 0 bases and the J gene lost 15 bases, with 6 bases spanning the gap. The CDR3, as DNA: TGTGCCAGCAGCCAAGATTCGGGCCTCCACTTT. Encoded protein: CASSQDSGLHF.

This clonotype was recorded at least ten times. CDR3 sequence (DNA): TGCGCCAGCAGCTTCGTTATGGCTGGGGCCAACGTCCTGACTTTC. Its translation: CASSFVMAGANVLTF. V usage is TRBV5-1 and J usage is TRBJ2-6; D unclear. The V gene's germline CDR1 is SGHRS and CDR2 YFSETQ. Trimming removed 2 bases at V and 2 bases at J, with 8 bases between. This CDR3 contains 15 residues.

The table lists this clonotype with many counts. The chain is built from TRBV5-1 and TRBJ2-7; 7 bases are shared with TRBD1. The CDR3 covers 14 residues. From germline, CDR1 is SGHRS and CDR2 YFSETQ. The trim removed 6 bases at V and 3 bases at J, leaving 9 bases unmatched. As DNA, the CDR3 is TGCGCCAGCACCCCACAGGGACAGTTCTACGAGCAGTACTTC. This sequence encodes CASTPQGQFYEQYF.

The sample holds many counts of this clonotype. The chain joins TRBV25-1 to TRBJ1-1; possible D gene TRBD1, 6 bases. The germline CDR1 and CDR2 sequences are MGHDK and SYGVNS. V lost 5 bases and J lost 2, with 15 bases in between. The CDR3 is 15 residues long. The CDR3 DNA is TGTGCCAGCAGTCCACGACAGGCCCCAAACACTGAAGCTTTCTTT. Protein: CASSPRQAPNTEAFF.

The V gene is TRBV19, the J gene TRBJ1-1; the D gene is possibly TRBD1 (5 bases). Trimming stripped 5 bases from V and 0 bases from J, with 16 bases between. The CDR3 loop spans 16 amino acids. Germline lookup yields CDR1 LNHDA and CDR2 SQIVND (reference sequence). The CDR3 region is CASSSRSGTLNTEAFF. The CDR3 bases are TGTGCCAGTAGTTCCCGATCCGGGACGTTGAACACTGAAGCTTTCTTT.

The chain uses TRBV15 and TRBJ1-6; unclear D gene. With 5 bases removed from V and 14 bases from J, the gap between germline ends came to 16 bases. The length of the CDR3 is 13 residues. CDR1 LNHNV and CDR2 YYDKDF come from the germline V gene (reference sequence). CDR3 sequence reads: CATSSRTPISLHF. Written as DNA, the CDR3 is TGTGCCACCAGCTCTCGGACTCCCATTTCCCTCCACTTT.

This clonotype was seen repeatedly, ten times or more. This chain links TRBV11-2 with TRBJ1-1; a weak D match, TRBD1 (5 bases). The CDR3 is made up of 15 amino acids. Per the germline V gene, CDR1 is SGHAT and CDR2 is FQNNGV. Trimming cost V 4 bases and J 4 bases, with 16 bases left between them. CDR3 nucleotides: TGTGCCAGCAGCTCGGGACTTCGGATGGGCACTGAAGCTTTCTTT. Encoded protein: CASSSGLRMGTEAFF.

Worth noting for this clonotype: Given a much more abundant clone one base away, this may be a read error. Since no conserved phenylalanine or tryptophan closes the CDR3, a read error is the likely cause. This chain joins TRBV11-2 and TRBJ1-5; TRBD1 might be the D (5 bases). Trimming removed 1 base from V and 0 bases from J, with 7 bases in between. From germline, CDR1 is SGHAT and CDR2 FQNNGV. This CDR3 has 15 residues. In nucleotides, the CDR3 is TGTGCCAGCAGCTTAGGGACAAATAGCAATCAGCCCCAGCATCTT. It encodes CASSLGTNSNQPQHL.

This clonotype occurred a few times. The chain recombines TRBV6-2 or TRBV6-3 with TRBJ1-6; the D is unclear. The CDR3 has 14 residues. CDR1 MNHEY and CDR2 SVGEGT come from the germline V gene. V lost 0 bases and J 8 bases, leaving 8 bases between the germline ends. The CDR3 is CASSYSDYHSPLHF. Here the CDR3 DNA reads TGTGCCAGCAGTTACTCGGATTATCATTCACCCCTCCACTTT.

There are a few counts of this clonotype. This chain uses TRBV10-1 with TRBJ1-1, with 8 bases matching TRBD1. The CDR3 is 15 amino acids. Germline V gives CDR1 WNHNN, CDR2 SYGVQD (reference sequence). Trimming removed 6 bases from V and 4 bases from J; junction bases left unmatched: 10. CDR3 sequence: CASRPPDRGGTEAFF. The CDR3 DNA reads as TGCGCCAGCAGACCCCCCGACAGGGGTGGCACTGAAGCTTTCTTT.

This clonotype was observed at least ten times. CDR3 region: CASSFGMEYEQYF. As DNA, the CDR3 is TGTGCCAGCAGTTTTGGGATGGAATACGAGCAGTACTTC. The V gene is TRBV27, the J gene TRBJ2-7; D gene unclear. Germline assignment: CDR1 MNHEY and CDR2 SMNVEV (reference sequence). Trimming left V 3 bases short and J 4 bases short, with 10 bases between. The CDR3 runs to 13 residues.

This clonotype was observed many times. The chain has TRBV27 and TRBJ1-4; TRBD1 matches 9 bases. The germline V gene has CDR1 MNHEY and CDR2 SMNVEV (reference sequence). The CDR3 is made up of 15 amino acids. V lost 5 bases to trimming and J lost 3 bases; unmatched junction nucleotides: 4. CDR3 DNA: TGTGCCAGCAGTACCCGGACAGGGGCTAATGAAAAACTGTTTTTT. Translated: CASSTRTGANEKLFF.